The entry below gives a single T cell receptor (beta chain) sequence along with its context. This clone was found once. It lacks a known antigen. Nothing much larger sits one base from this clone, and base qualities are not available. The immunoSEQ Assay, a bias-controlled multiplex PCR, was used to amplify TCRbeta CDR3 regions from genomic DNA. The authors processed their data as follows. Within the assay, amplification of reference gene primers was used to estimate how many nucleated cells each sample contained. To quantify the absolute abundance of each unique TCRbeta CDR3 rearrangement, sequence reads were collapsed and filtered. For each sample, productive Simpson clonality was calculated as the square root of Simpson's diversity index over productive rearrangements. TCRdb carries this immuneACCESS record with in-frame sequences only. Its versions omit some clonotypes, under half of them owing to an unresolved V gene in the studies checked, with the rest unexplained. V, J and clone size reflect that table, while D and trimming were determined from the DNA. Across this sample there are 16,000 or so clones, with approximately 86% seen only once. The ten largest clonotypes hold about an eighth of the sample.

Looking up the germline V gene yields CDR1 MNHEY and CDR2 SVGEGT. The junction carries 16 bases between V and J, which are trimmed by 4 bases and 7 bases respectively. The CDR3 runs 15 amino acids, cysteine and phenylalanine included. Only the CDR3 DNA stays, 45 bases, in frame from base 1. Each collaborating institution followed its own protocols to collect whole blood in K2EDTA tubes. Collaborator samples were shipped for TCRbeta analysis as frozen whole blood, isolated PBMCs, or DNA extracted from either sample type. This sample is drawn from a study of blood T cell repertoires in COVID-19 (dated by TCRdb to the early 2020s). Broadly, across the study: The collaborator samples originated in the United States, Italy and Spain and spanned the acute and convalescent phases of COVID-19. The material from the prospective study consisted of cDNA or gDNA derived from T cells, B-cell-depleted T cells, or PBMCs. Deeply sampled blood TCRbeta repertoires from subjects exposed to, actively infected with, or recovered from COVID-19 were included in the dataset. The repertoires were released in a freely available public database meant as a resource for research on the immune response to SARS-CoV-2. The samples were drawn from two sources: the first 160 participants of the ongoing ImmuneRACE study, and 1,254 subjects contributed by 6 global collaborators. The sample metadata nearly always contained a de-identified subject ID, COVID-19 status, age in years and sex. HLA class I and class II types, where available, came from metadata supplied by the sample provider rather than from assay-based typing.

Results and caveats for the whole study, not just this receptor: The quantity of clinical and demographic metadata differed by source and by participant and was supplied without curation.

The chain employs TRBV6-2 or TRBV6-3 and TRBJ1-4; possibly the D gene is TRBD1, per 5 matching bases. The sequenced sample was peripheral blood. The clonotype comes from a human donor in a cohort sampled during active COVID-19. This receptor has the CDR3 CASSSWGLVGEKLFF. The DNA sequence is given as TGTGCCAGCAGTTCGTGGGGACTCGTGGGTGAAAAACTGTTTTTT.